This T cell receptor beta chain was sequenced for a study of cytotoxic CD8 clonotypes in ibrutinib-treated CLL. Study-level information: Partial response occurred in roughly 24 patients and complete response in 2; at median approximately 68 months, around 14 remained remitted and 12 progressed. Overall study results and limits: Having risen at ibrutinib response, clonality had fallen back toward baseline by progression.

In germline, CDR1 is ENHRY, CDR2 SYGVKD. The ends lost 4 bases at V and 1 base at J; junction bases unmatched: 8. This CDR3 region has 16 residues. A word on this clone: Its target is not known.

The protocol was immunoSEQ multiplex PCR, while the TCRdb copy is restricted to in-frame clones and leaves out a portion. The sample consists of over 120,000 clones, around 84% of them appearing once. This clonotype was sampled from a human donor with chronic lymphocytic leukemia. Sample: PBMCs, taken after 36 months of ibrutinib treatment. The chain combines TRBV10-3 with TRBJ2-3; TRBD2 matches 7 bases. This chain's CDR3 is CAISGPAGDGTDTQYF. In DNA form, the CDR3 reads TGTGCCATCAGTGGGCCGGCGGGAGACGGCACAGATACGCAGTATTTT.